Shown below are 10 T cell receptor beta chains from a single sample sequenced in a study of blood T cell repertoires in COVID-19. Assay: immunoSEQ multiplex PCR; the TCRdb copy retains only in-frame clones and omits some. This sample has fewer than 500,000 clones, with roughly 77% found just once. Source material: peripheral blood. These receptors were obtained from a human donor with acute or convalescent COVID-19. The donor label of this sample is uncertain.

This chain uses TRBV18 with TRBJ2-5; TRBD2 matches at 11 bases. Germline assignment: CDR1 KGHSH and CDR2 LQKENI. Trimming took 2 bases from V and 4 from J; bases not matched to a gene: 12. The CDR3 is made up of 18 amino acids. CDR3 nucleotide sequence: TGTGCCAGCTCACCAAGGAGTTTTAGCGGGAGGGCTGGAGAGACCCAGTACTTC. Amino acids: CASSPRSFSGRAGETQYF.

The chain recombines TRBV7-7 with TRBJ2-5; possibly TRBD1 for D (7 bases). Trimming pared 1 base from V and 5 bases from J, leaving 17 bases between. Germline V CDR1 and CDR2: SSHAT, FNYEAQ (reference sequence). The CDR3 contains 16 residues. The CDR3 here is CASSLVGLTGTETQYF. CDR3 DNA sequence: TGTGCCAGCAGCTTAGTAGGTTTGACAGGGACTGAGACCCAGTACTTC.

The chain has TRBV16 and TRBJ2-1; 9 bases fit TRBD1. The trim removed 0 bases at V and 7 bases at J, leaving 7 bases unmatched. Looked up from germline, CDR1 is KGHSY and CDR2 is FQNENV. The CDR3 has 16 residues. The CDR3 is CASSQSGGQGINEQFF. The DNA of the CDR3 is TGTGCCAGCAGCCAATCGGGGGGACAGGGAATAAATGAGCAGTTCTTC.

This clone was recorded once. This chain links TRBV11-3 with TRBJ2-1; 14 bases map to TRBD2. This CDR3 is built from 16 residues. V was pared by 5 bases and J by 7 bases, with 7 bases of the junction left unmatched. Germline CDR1 is SGHNT and CDR2 is YENEEA. The CDR3: CASSLGTSGSRNEQFF. The DNA for the CDR3 is TGTGCCAGCAGCCTTGGGACTAGCGGGAGTAGAAATGAGCAGTTCTTC. Looking up the rest from reference TRBV11-3 and TRBJ2-1 gives the full variable domain: EAGVVQSPRYKIIEKKQPVAFWCNPISGHNTLYWYLQNLGQGPELLIRYENEEAVDDSQLPKDRFSAERLKGVDSTLKIQPAELGDSAVYLCASSLGTSGSRNEQFFGPGTRLTVL.

V is TRBV7-9 and J is TRBJ1-2; D gene ambiguous. Germline V gives CDR1 SEHNR, CDR2 FQNEAQ (reference sequence). Trimming pared 6 bases from V and 8 bases from J, leaving 22 bases between. The CDR3 totals 15 residues. CDR3 sequence: CASRPRDEIPRGYTF. The CDR3 bases are TGTGCCAGCAGGCCGCGGGATGAGATTCCTCGGGGCTACACCTTC.

The chain recombines TRBV10-2 with TRBJ1-5; TRBD1 might be the D (5 bases). The germline CDR1 and CDR2 sequences are WSHSY and SAAADI. V lost 0 bases and J 7 bases, leaving 13 bases between the germline ends. The length of the CDR3 is 15 residues. The CDR3 nucleotides are TGCGCCAGCAGTGAGTCTTCACGGCGGGGGCAGCCCCAGCATTTT. Its translation is CASSESSRRGQPQHF.

The chain has TRBV12-5 and TRBJ2-1, with D perhaps TRBD1 (6 bases). Looked up from germline, CDR1 is LGHNT and CDR2 is FRNRAP. With 3 bases removed from V and 4 bases from J, the gap between germline ends came to 19 bases. This CDR3 is 17 amino acids long. CDR3 DNA: TGTGCTAGTGGTTTTGTAACAGGGTCTACGGGATACAATGAGCAGTTCTTC. Encoded protein: CASGFVTGSTGYNEQFF.

V and J are TRBV18 and TRBJ1-1; 8 bases map to TRBD1. Germline V gene data show CDR1 as KGHSH and CDR2 as LQKENI. V trimming: 1 base; J trimming: 1 base; junction bases outside the gene matches: 8. The CDR3 covers 17 residues. The CDR3 nucleotides are TGTGCCAGCTCACCACGTTCCGGACAGGGAAGGAACACTGAAGCTTTCTTT. This translates into CASSPRSGQGRNTEAFF.

The chain couples TRBV28 to TRBJ2-5; a possible D gene is TRBD2 (5 bases). The CDR3 spans 15 residues. Germline assignment: CDR1 MDHEN and CDR2 SYDVKM. Trimming removed 3 bases from V and 5 bases from J, with 16 bases in between. This CDR3 reads CASSFPSGMWETQYF. The DNA for the CDR3 is TGTGCCAGCAGTTTTCCGTCGGGGATGTGGGAGACCCAGTACTTC.

V gene TRBV27 combines with J gene TRBJ1-1; D is undetermined. V was pared by 2 bases and J by 5 bases, with 9 bases between. Germline V gene lookup returns CDR1 MNHEY and CDR2 SMNVEV (reference sequence). The CDR3 is made up of 13 amino acids. The CDR3 sequence: CASSLGERTEAFF. CDR3 bases: TGTGCCAGCAGTTTAGGGGAGCGAACTGAAGCTTTCTTT.